The text below deals with one T cell receptor beta chain. The antigen is unknown. The CDR3 runs 13 residues. The germline V and J ends were trimmed by 3 bases and 2 bases, with 8 bases remaining between them. Looked up from germline, CDR1 is SEHNR and CDR2 is FQNEAQ (reference sequence). Clones were sequenced by immunoSEQ multiplex PCR, and TCRdb holds only the in-frame ones, with some missing. The sample contains approximately 120,000 clones, approximately 85% of which appear only once. The sample comes from a study of T cell responses to AZD1222 COVID-19 vaccine. General study points: Spike-specific TCR breadth and depth were elevated following two AZD1222 doses. It was only after the peak T cell response that any repertoires were sampled.

The chain has TRBV7-9 and TRBJ2-7; D gene ambiguous. This TCR was sampled from an adult who received the AZD1222 COVID-19 vaccine. This sample comprised peripheral blood, obtained 28 days after the second AZD1222 dose. The CDR3, as DNA: TGTGCCAGCAGCTTGGTCAGCCCCTACGAGCAGTACTTC. Protein sequence: CASSLVSPYEQYF.